A selection of T cell receptor beta chains follows, all from one sample in a study of patients and donors after allogeneic stem cell transplantation. A single record per CDR3 protein comes from TCRdb applying MiXCR to the RT-PCR reads. This table has over 150,000 distinct CDR3 sequences, approximately 28% appearing once. Sample: blood, either unsorted or a sorted T cell fraction (not recorded which). The receptors stem from a human donor who was either an allogeneic HSCT recipient or a stem cell or donor lymphocyte infusion donor (not recorded which). It is not recorded whose cells these are; they may come from a transplant donor. The CDR3 runs from the conserved cysteine through the conserved F or W. A D gene is named only where the DNA matches it firmly. Part of the rows lack a size; the others show once, few, many or a class for expanded clones.

>TRBV4-2|.|once|TRBJ2-3
TGTGCCAGCAGCCAAGATCCGGGAGTCACAGATACGCAGTATTTT
CASSQDPGVTDTQYF
>TRBV20-1|.|few|TRBJ2-3
TGCAGTGCTAGAGGGTTATTGGGTAGCACAGATACGCAGTATTTT
CSARGLLGSTDTQYF
>TRBV7-6|.|once|TRBJ1-4
TGTGCCAGCAGCCGGGACCCAGGCGCAACTAATGAAAAACTGTTTTTT
CASSRDPGATNEKLFF
>TRBV20-1|.|.|TRBJ1-5
TGCAGTGCTAGAGAGTCAGACAGCCAAGGGAGGCCCCAGCATTTT
CSARESDSQGRPQHF
>TRBV29-1|.|few|TRBJ2-7
TGCAGCGTTGTAGTAAGCTACGAGCAGTACTTC
CSVVVSYEQYF
>TRBV11-2|.|.|TRBJ2-5
TGTGCCAGCAGCCCAACTAGGGAAGAGACCCAGTACTTC
CASSPTREETQYF
>TRBV3-1|TRBD2|.|TRBJ2-3
TGTGCCAGCAGCGGGATAGCGGGAGTCAATACGCAGTATTTT
CASSGIAGVNTQYF
>TRBV20-1|TRBD1|few|TRBJ1-1
TGCAGGAGCCCCGACAGGGATTACATGAACACTGAAGCTTTCTTT
CRSPDRDYMNTEAFF
>TRBV30|.|.|TRBJ2-1
TGTGCCTGGAGTGGGGGCTACAACAATGAGCAGTTCTTC
CAWSGGYNNEQFF
>TRBV6-5|.|.|TRBJ1-2
TGTGCCAGCAGTAGCGGGCATCGGGGATCCAACTATGGCTACACCTTC
CASSSGHRGSNYGYTF
>TRBV5-1|.|.|TRBJ1-1
TGCGCCAGCAGCTTGGCTACGGGGCTTGAAGCTTTCTTT
CASSLATGLEAFF
>TRBV4-1|.|few|TRBJ1-1
TGCGCCAGCAGGCCCGGCGCACTGAACACTGAAGCTTTCTTT
CASRPGALNTEAFF
>TRBV28|.|few|TRBJ2-2
TGTGCCAGCACTTTCCGGGACCGACTATTCACCGGGGAGCTGTTTTTT
CASTFRDRLFTGELFF
>TRBV27|.|few|TRBJ1-2
TGTGCCAGCAGCCAGATGATGAGGGGAGGCTATGGCTACACCTTC
CASSQMMRGGYGYTF
>TRBV29-1|.|.|TRBJ2-5
TGCAGCGTTGAGAGCCTACTACGCCAGACCCAGTACTTC
CSVESLLRQTQYF
>TRBV12-3/TRBV12-4|TRBD1|.|TRBJ2-4
TGTGCCAGCAGTGCACCCGGGACAGGACAGTACTTC
CASSAPGTGQYF
>TRBV21-1|.|few|TRBJ1-5
TGTGCCAGCAGCAACGGCAGTAGTGGCAATCAGCCCCAGCATTTT
CASSNGSSGNQPQHF
>TRBV7-6|.|.|TRBJ2-5
TGTGCCAGCAGCTTAGCAGCGCGTCAAGAGACCCAGTACTTC
CASSLAARQETQYF
>TRBV20-1|TRBD2|.|TRBJ2-7
TGCAGTGCCGATAACCCCGGGACTAGAAACGAGCAGTACTTC
CSADNPGTRNEQYF
>TRBV27|.|few|TRBJ2-1
TGTGCCAGCAGTTTGTCGACCTGGTATAGCTCCTACAATGAGCAGTTCTTC
CASSLSTWYSSYNEQFF
>TRBV6-5|.|.|TRBJ2-1
TGTGCCAGCAGTTACATACAGGGCTATGAGCAGTTCTTC
CASSYIQGYEQFF
>TRBV3-1|.|.|TRBJ2-7
TGTGCCAGCAGCCAAGCTTCCGGGGTCTACGAGCAGTACTTC
CASSQASGVYEQYF
>TRBV24-1|TRBD1|.|TRBJ2-3
TGTGCCACCAGTGAGGACAGGGGAGTGGGAGATACGCAGTATTTT
CATSEDRGVGDTQYF
>TRBV4-3|.|.|TRBJ1-5
TGCGCCAGCAGCCAAGAAGAGGCCCGGCTAGGCAATCAGCCCCAGCATTTT
CASSQEEARLGNQPQHF